Following are 4 T cell receptor beta chains from one sample sequenced in a study of T cells in Graves' hyperthyroidism and ophthalmopathy. Researchers amplified the TCR beta CDR3 regions from RNA transcripts. The HTBI primer set drove a first-round RT-PCR of the TCR CDR3. Each CDR3 protein gets one entry after TCRdb re-called the multiplex PCR reads with MiXCR. Among some 150,000 distinct CDR3 sequences listed, more than 20% were seen once. Input material: blood. These receptors all come from a woman aged 50 to 60 with Graves' hyperthyroidism that later progressed to Graves' ophthalmopathy.

This clonotype was detected a few times. The rearrangement links TRBV14 to TRBJ1-5, with D hard to call. V was cut by 4 bases and J by 5 bases, with 12 bases left in between. Germline V lookup: CDR1 SGHDN, CDR2 FVKESK. The CDR3 runs 14 residues. The CDR3 here is CASSPRGAYQPQHF. CDR3 DNA sequence: TGTGCCAGCAGCCCCCGGGGAGCTTATCAGCCCCAGCATTTT.

CDR3 sequence (DNA): TGTGCCAGTAGTCAGATTAATTCACCCCTCCACTTT. It yields the protein CASSQINSPLHF. The rearrangement joins TRBV19 to TRBJ1-6; D remains ambiguous. Germline V CDR1 and CDR2: LNHDA, SQIVND (reference sequence). V dropped 5 bases and J dropped 6 bases, with 5 bases sitting between them. The CDR3 has 12 residues.

This rearrangement joins TRBV5-1 to TRBJ1-1; weak D call: TRBD1 (5 bases). Trimming took off 0 bases at V and 4 bases at J, with 10 bases between the two ends. Germline V gene data show CDR1 as SGHRS and CDR2 as YFSETQ. The CDR3 spans 14 residues. The DNA of the CDR3 is TGCGCCAGCAGCTTGGTTGGGGGGGGCACTGAAGCTTTCTTT. Amino acid sequence: CASSLVGGGTEAFF.

This clonotype has ten or more counts. The chain is built from TRBV7-2 and TRBJ2-2; 16 positions agree with TRBD2. CDR3 length equals 19 residues. J lost 1 base, V lost 7 bases, and 9 bases had no gene match. The germline gives CDR1 SGHTA, CDR2 FQGNSA. DNA of the CDR3: TGTGCCAGCAACGACCCGGGACTAGCGGGAGGGAGGAACACCGGGGAGCTGTTTTTT. Its protein is CASNDPGLAGGRNTGELFF.